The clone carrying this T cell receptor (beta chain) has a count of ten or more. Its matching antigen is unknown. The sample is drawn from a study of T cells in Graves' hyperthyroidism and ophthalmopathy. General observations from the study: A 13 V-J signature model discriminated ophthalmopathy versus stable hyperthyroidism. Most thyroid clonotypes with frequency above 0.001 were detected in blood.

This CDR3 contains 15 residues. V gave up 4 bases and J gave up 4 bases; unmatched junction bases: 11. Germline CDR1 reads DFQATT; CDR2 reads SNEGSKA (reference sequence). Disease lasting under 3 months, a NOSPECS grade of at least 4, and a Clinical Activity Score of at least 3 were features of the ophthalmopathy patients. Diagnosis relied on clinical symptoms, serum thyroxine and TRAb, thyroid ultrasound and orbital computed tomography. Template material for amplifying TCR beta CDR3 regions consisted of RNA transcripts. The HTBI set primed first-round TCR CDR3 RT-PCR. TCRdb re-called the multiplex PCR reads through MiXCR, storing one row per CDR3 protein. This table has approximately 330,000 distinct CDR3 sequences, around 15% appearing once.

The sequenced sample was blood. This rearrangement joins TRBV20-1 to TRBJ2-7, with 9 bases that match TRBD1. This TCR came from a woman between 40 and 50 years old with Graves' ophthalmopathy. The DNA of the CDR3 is TGCAGTGCTAACCGGGACAGGGTCAATAAGTACGAGCAGTACTTC. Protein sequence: CSANRDRVNKYEQYF.